Below, 14 T cell receptor beta chains from the same sample are listed, as sequenced in a study of blood T cell repertoires in COVID-19. Assay used: immunoSEQ multiplex PCR; TCRdb lists only in-frame clones, some missing. The data contain roughly 170,000 clones, about 87% of them singletons. Sample: peripheral blood. The receptors were sampled from a woman aged 18-29 years who had recovered from COVID-19.

The gene calls are TRBV19 and TRBJ1-2; TRBD1 is a possible D gene (6 bases). CDR3 length: 14 residues. V lost 5 bases and J 4 bases, leaving 14 bases between the germline ends. From germline, CDR1 is LNHDA and CDR2 SQIVND (reference sequence). The chain's CDR3 is CASSPLTGSYGYTF. The CDR3 coding sequence is TGTGCCAGTAGTCCCCTGACAGGATCCTATGGCTACACCTTC. Together with reference TRBV19 and TRBJ1-2, the CDR3 gives the full variable domain: DGGITQSPKYLFRKEGQNVTLSCEQNLNHDAMYWYRQDPGQGLRLIYYSQIVNDFQKGDIAEGYSVSREKKESFPLTVTSAQKNPTAFYLCASSPLTGSYGYTFGSGTRLTVV.

This clone came up a few times. The chain has TRBV7-7 and TRBJ2-2; 9 positions match TRBD2. CDR3 length equals 16 residues. Germline-derived CDR1 and CDR2 are SSHAT and FNYEAQ (reference sequence). V was clipped by 2 bases and J by 6 bases; unmatched bases: 7. This chain's CDR3 is CASSLTAGGIAGELFF. The DNA of the CDR3 is TGTGCCAGCAGCTTAACAGCGGGGGGTATCGCCGGGGAGCTGTTTTTT. The entire variable domain, with the rest obtained from reference TRBV7-7 and TRBJ2-2, is as follows: GAGVSQSPRYKVTKRGQDVTLRCDPISSHATLYWYQQALGQGPEFLTYFNYEAQPDKSGLPSDRFSAERPEGSISTLTIQRTEQRDSAMYRCASSLTAGGIAGELFFGEGSRLTVL.

The rearrangement links TRBV6-6 to TRBJ1-5; D remains ambiguous. The CDR3 has 14 amino acids. The V gene's germline CDR1 is MNHNY and CDR2 SVGAGI (reference sequence). V lost 7 bases to trimming and J lost 1 base, with 11 bases between them. The CDR3 is CASTTQQSNQPQHF. The CDR3 coding sequence is TGTGCCAGCACCACACAACAGAGCAATCAGCCCCAGCATTTT.

This clone has a single count. The chain links TRBV7-2 to TRBJ1-2, with 9 nucleotides matching TRBD1. Per germline, CDR1 SGHTA and CDR2 FQGNSA. The CDR3 has 13 residues. J was trimmed by 7 bases and V by 5 bases; bases with no gene match: 5. CDR3 nucleotides: TGTGCCAGCAGCCCGGGACAGGGCTCTGGCTACACCTTC. Protein product: CASSPGQGSGYTF.

V and J are TRBV2 and TRBJ1-2; D is possibly TRBD1 (5 bases). V dropped 8 bases and J dropped 4 bases, with 14 bases sitting between them. Germline V CDR1 and CDR2: SNHLY, FYNNEI. CDR3 length equals 13 residues. Written as DNA, the CDR3 is TGTGCCAGCGGGGCAGGGTGGGGCTATGGCTACACCTTC. It specifies CASGAGWGYGYTF.

This clone was observed a handful of times. The chain has TRBV2 and TRBJ1-1; the D is unclear. Between the trimmed V and J ends, which lost 7 bases and 1 base, there was a span of 7 bases. Germline CDR1 reads SNHLY; CDR2 reads FYNNEI. The CDR3 totals 12 residues. The CDR3 loop is CASIVGNTEAFF. The CDR3, as DNA: TGTGCCAGCATAGTCGGGAACACTGAAGCTTTCTTT.

The rearrangement links TRBV2 to TRBJ2-5; the D gene is possibly TRBD2 (5 bases). Trimming pared 7 bases from V and 7 bases from J, leaving 16 bases between. Looked up from germline, CDR1 is SNHLY and CDR2 is FYNNEI. This CDR3 has 13 residues. The CDR3, as DNA: TGTGCCAGCACCGGGGTAGCCGAGGGGACCCAGTACTTC. Residues: CASTGVAEGTQYF.

This chain links TRBV30 with TRBJ2-1; D may be TRBD2 (6 bases). The V gene lost 0 bases and the J gene lost 4 bases, with 7 bases spanning the gap. The CDR3 sequence is 13 residues long. Germline assignment: CDR1 GTSNPN and CDR2 SVGIG (reference sequence). The CDR3 spells CAWSVREYNEQFF. Here the CDR3 DNA reads TGTGCCTGGAGTGTACGGGAGTACAATGAGCAGTTCTTC.

The chain is built from TRBV7-9 and TRBJ2-7; the D is unclear. Trimming left V 1 base short and J 5 bases short, with 9 bases between. This CDR3 comprises 13 residues. Per germline, CDR1 SEHNR and CDR2 FQNEAQ (reference sequence). As DNA, the CDR3 is TGTGCCAGCAGCTTAGGTCCCGTTGACGAGCAGTACTTC. This codes for CASSLGPVDEQYF.

The chain combines TRBV9 with TRBJ1-2, with D uncertain. Trimming shortened V by 3 bases and J by 4 bases, and 7 bases separated the two germline ends. This CDR3 comprises 12 residues. Per germline, CDR1 SGDLS and CDR2 YYNGEE. The CDR3 region is CASSDRLYGYTF. The CDR3 DNA is TGTGCCAGCAGCGACCGACTCTATGGCTACACCTTC.

The rearrangement links TRBV3-1 (or the pseudogene TRBV3-2) to TRBJ1-6; D not certain. The V end was cut by 9 bases, the J end by 6 bases, with 15 bases between. The CDR3 spans 14 residues. Germline V CDR1 and CDR2: LGHDT, YNNKEL (reference sequence). Here the CDR3 DNA reads TGTGCCAGTAGTCTCCGGGAGACTAATTCACCCCTCCACTTT. Residues: CASSLRETNSPLHF.

The chain carries TRBV7-6 and TRBJ2-7; D is unresolved. The germline gives CDR1 SGHVS, CDR2 FNYEAQ. Trimming took 0 bases from V and 2 from J, leaving 5 bases between them. The CDR3 consists of 13 residues. CDR3 nucleotide sequence: TGTGCCAGCAGCTTAGCGGCCACCTACGAGCAGTACTTC. Translation: CASSLAATYEQYF.

The V gene is TRBV10-3, the J gene TRBJ1-6; D is possibly TRBD1 (5 bases). Germline CDR1 reads ENHRY; CDR2 reads SYGVKD. Trimming took 4 bases from V and 9 from J, leaving 13 bases between them. The length of the CDR3 is 14 residues. The CDR3 loop reads CAISGVTVGSPLHF. As DNA, the CDR3 is TGTGCCATCAGTGGGGTGACAGTGGGTTCACCCCTCCACTTT.

V is TRBV11-3 and J is TRBJ1-2, with 9 bases aligning to TRBD1. The V and J ends lost 1 base and 0 bases, in that order; junction bases with no gene match: 3. This CDR3 spans 16 amino acids. Germline lookup yields CDR1 SGHNT and CDR2 YENEEA. CDR3 amino acids: CASSLAGTGPNYGYTF. CDR3 nucleotides: TGTGCCAGCAGCTTAGCCGGGACAGGGCCTAACTATGGCTACACCTTC.